Listed here are 28 T cell receptor beta chains from one sample, sequenced in a study of blood T cells in healthy people across ages. Using a J-beta primer mix together with a sample-barcoded 5' primer, a second PCR was run for roughly 7 to 11 cycles. TCRdb reanalysed the 5' RACE reads using MiXCR and keeps one entry per CDR3 protein. This table holds more than 900,000 distinct CDR3 sequences, approximately 25% found once. These same records also appear under a second study, on T cells of mothers and their children.

The sample was blood. All receptors derive from a girl aged 2-10 years in good health.

This clonotype has only a few counts. V is TRBV27 and J is TRBJ1-5; no clear D. V was clipped by 8 bases and J by 8 bases, with 16 bases between them. The CDR3 contains 13 residues. CDR1 and CDR2 (germline): MNHEY, SMNVEV (reference sequence). The chain's CDR3 is CASGLGRLEPQHF. The DNA of the CDR3 is TGTGCCAGCGGACTGGGTCGGCTCGAGCCCCAGCATTTT.

This clonotype came up a few times. V is TRBV14 and J is TRBJ2-3, with TRBD1 identical over 11 bases. The CDR3 is 16 amino acids. CDR1 and CDR2 from the germline V gene are SGHDN and FVKESK. With 4 bases clipped from V and 7 bases from J, the junction kept 10 bases outside the gene matches. CDR3 in amino acids: CASSLLWTGGSHTQYF. In nucleotides, the CDR3 is TGTGCCAGCAGCCTCCTCTGGACAGGGGGCTCACATACGCAGTATTTT.

This clonotype was found a few times. This rearrangement joins TRBV9 to TRBJ2-1, with D unresolved. The CDR3 is made up of 13 amino acids. The V gene lost 3 bases and the J gene lost 10 bases, with 14 bases spanning the gap. Germline CDR1 SGDLS, CDR2 YYNGEE. The CDR3 loop reads CASSAPAPQEQFF. The CDR3 DNA is TGTGCCAGCAGCGCCCCTGCCCCCCAAGAGCAGTTCTTC. Full variable domain (missing parts from reference TRBV9 and TRBJ2-1): DSGVTQTPKHLITATGQRVTLRCSPRSGDLSVYWYQQSLDQGLQFLIQYYNGEERAKGNILERFSAQQFPDLHSELNLSSLELGDSALYFCASSAPAPQEQFFGPGTRLTVL.

Worth noting for this clonotype: A read error may produce the germline difference seen at one junction end. The rearrangement uses TRBV11-3 and TRBJ1-6; 7 positions agree with TRBD1. This CDR3 spans 14 amino acids. Germline V lookup: CDR1 SGHNT, CDR2 YENEEA. Written as DNA, the CDR3 is TGTGCCAGCAGCCTCACTCGACAGGGTTCACTCCTCCACTTT. As protein: CASSLTRQGSLLHF.

This clonotype appeared a few times. The rearrangement links TRBV6-1 to TRBJ1-1; D uncertain. V was trimmed by 6 bases and J by 8 bases, leaving 10 bases between them. The germline CDR1 and CDR2 sequences are MNHNS and SASEGT. The CDR3 has 11 residues. For the CDR3, the DNA is TGTGCCAGCAGGATATCAAGGGAAGCTTTCTTT. The encoded protein is CASRISREAFF.

This clonotype was observed a few times. This chain links TRBV11-2 with TRBJ2-2; D may be TRBD1 (6 bases). V shed 1 base and J shed 2 bases, with 11 bases lying between them. This CDR3 has 16 residues. Germline assignment: CDR1 SGHAT and CDR2 FQNNGV. The CDR3, as DNA: TGTGCCAGCAGCTTAGGCGACAGGTTAAACACCGGGGAGCTGTTTTTT. It specifies CASSLGDRLNTGELFF.

This clonotype was seen a few times. The rearrangement links TRBV7-3 to TRBJ2-2; a possible D gene is TRBD2 (5 bases). V was shortened by 5 bases and J by 7 bases, with 8 bases between the two germline ends. The germline gives CDR1 SGHTA, CDR2 FQGTGA. The length of the CDR3 is 12 residues. CDR3 nucleotide sequence: TGTGCCAGCAGCCCCCGGGGCGGGGAGCTGTTTTTT. Amino acid sequence: CASSPRGGELFF.

This rearrangement joins TRBV9 to TRBJ1-2, with TRBD1 matching 7 bases. This CDR3 comprises 14 residues. After removal of 0 bases from V and 5 bases from J, the junction contained 4 bases not matched to a gene. In germline, CDR1 is SGDLS, CDR2 YYNGEE. CDR3 amino acids: CASSVGDRPYGYTF. DNA of the CDR3: TGTGCCAGCAGCGTAGGGGACAGACCGTATGGCTACACCTTC. The full variable domain, with the rest looked up from reference TRBV9 and TRBJ1-2, is DSGVTQTPKHLITATGQRVTLRCSPRSGDLSVYWYQQSLDQGLQFLIQYYNGEERAKGNILERFSAQQFPDLHSELNLSSLELGDSALYFCASSVGDRPYGYTFGSGTRLTVV.

In its sample, this clonotype was seen a few times. J is TRBJ2-1 and V is TRBV4-1; D remains unclear. The V end was cut by 0 bases, the J end by 9 bases, with 9 bases between. The CDR3 length is 13 residues. Per germline, CDR1 MGHRA and CDR2 YSYEKL. The CDR3 DNA reads as TGCGCCAGCAGCCAAGAGCGGTATGGTGAGCAGTTCTTC. Its translation is CASSQERYGEQFF.

Comment on this clonotype: One end of the junction fails to match germline, which may point to a read error. The rearrangement uses TRBV5-1 and TRBJ2-5; possible D gene TRBD1, 5 bases. Germline CDR1 SGHRS, CDR2 YFSETQ. The CDR3 has 12 residues. This chain's CDR3 is CASSLEGYEQHF. CDR3 nucleotides: TGCGCCAGCAGCTTGGAGGGGTACGAGCAGCACTTC.

The sample holds a few counts of this clonotype. The V gene is TRBV12-3 or TRBV12-4, the J gene TRBJ2-5; no clear D. The J call may be wrong; the DNA end is better matched by TRBJ2-1. CDR3 length: 15 residues. CDR3: CASSVPGSANNEQFF. CDR3 in DNA: TGTGCCAGCAGTGTACCGGGCTCAGCAAACAATGAGCAGTTCTTC.

V and J are TRBV12-3 or TRBV12-4 and TRBJ2-5; 7 nucleotides align to TRBD2. V was pared by 6 bases and J by 4 bases, with 5 bases of the junction left unmatched. CDR3 length equals 13 residues. As DNA, the CDR3 is TGTGCCAGCAGGGGATGGGGGGGAGAGACCCAGTACTTC. It yields the protein CASRGWGGETQYF.

The chain links TRBV29-1 to TRBJ2-3; 9 nucleotides agree with TRBD1. This CDR3 spans 16 amino acids. Losses at the gene ends were 1 base for V and 4 bases for J; bases not matched to a gene: 9. CDR1 and CDR2 (germline): SQVTM, ANQGSEA. The CDR3 reads CSVEGLGQGGADTQYF. As DNA, the CDR3 is TGCAGCGTTGAAGGGCTGGGACAGGGTGGTGCAGATACGCAGTATTTT.

The V and J genes are TRBV20-1 and TRBJ2-2, with D tentatively TRBD1 or TRBD2 (5 bases each). The germline V gene has CDR1 DFQATT and CDR2 SNEGSKA (reference sequence). The CDR3 sequence is 14 residues long. V lost 1 base to trimming and J lost 4 bases, with 10 bases between them. The CDR3 loop is CSARAMRGTGELFF. Written as DNA, the CDR3 is TGCAGTGCTAGAGCGATGAGGGGCACCGGGGAGCTGTTTTTT.

V usage is TRBV9 and J usage is TRBJ1-2; weak D call: TRBD1 (6 bases). There are 14 residues in the CDR3. Trimming removed 0 bases from V and 3 bases from J, with 9 bases in between. Per the germline V gene, CDR1 is SGDLS and CDR2 is YYNGEE. CDR3 sequence: CASSVEGVYYGYTF. The CDR3 nucleotides are TGTGCCAGCAGCGTAGAGGGGGTCTACTATGGCTACACCTTC.

The chain uses TRBV6-1 and TRBJ2-3, with D possibly being TRBD1 or TRBD2 (6 bases each). V dropped 7 bases and J dropped 3 bases, with 17 bases sitting between them. This CDR3 region has 15 residues. Looked up from germline, CDR1 is MNHNS and CDR2 is SASEGT. The CDR3 region is CASISASGATDTQYF. Here the CDR3 DNA reads TGTGCCAGCATAAGCGCGTCGGGGGCTACAGATACGCAGTATTTT.

This clonotype was detected only a few times. The CDR3 is CSVDNGPHEQYF. As DNA, the CDR3 is TGCAGCGTTGACAACGGTCCCCACGAGCAGTACTTC. The genes are TRBV29-1 and TRBJ2-5; D gene uncertain. The J call may be in error: the DNA end matches TRBJ2-7 better. This CDR3 spans 12 amino acids. The germline CDR1 and CDR2 sequences are SQVTM and ANQGSEA.

J is TRBJ2-7 and V is TRBV5-1, with D perhaps TRBD1 or TRBD2 (5 bases each). Germline CDR1 is SGHRS and CDR2 is YFSETQ. V lost 1 base and J lost 2, with 19 bases in between. The CDR3 is 17 amino acids. The CDR3 loop is CASSLSDGGGMTYEQYF. CDR3 in DNA: TGCGCCAGCAGCTTGTCTGATGGGGGTGGCATGACCTACGAGCAGTACTTC.

This clonotype was picked up a small number of times. This rearrangement joins TRBV4-1 to TRBJ2-4; D is ambiguous. The ends were cut back, 0 bases at V and 1 base at J, with 10 bases in the middle. This CDR3 is built from 16 residues. From germline, CDR1 is MGHRA and CDR2 YSYEKL. The CDR3 reads CASSQERIIAKNIQYF. The CDR3 nucleotides are TGCGCCAGCAGCCAAGAAAGGATTATCGCCAAAAACATTCAGTACTTC.

This clonotype was seen a handful of times. V is TRBV27 and J is TRBJ2-5, with 8 bases aligning to TRBD2. The end of the DNA aligns better with TRBJ2-1, so the J call may be wrong. This CDR3 contains 14 residues. The germline gives CDR1 MNHEY, CDR2 SMNVEV (reference sequence). The CDR3 is CASSFTSGGNEQFF. The CDR3 DNA reads TGTGCCAGCAGTTTTACTAGCGGAGGCAATGAGCAGTTCTTC.

The V call is TRBV7-9, the J call TRBJ2-7; perhaps TRBD2 as D (6 bases). Judging by the DNA end, TRBJ2-1 fits better; the J call may be wrong. Germline lookup yields CDR1 SEHNR and CDR2 FQNEAQ (reference sequence). The CDR3 loop spans 17 amino acids. CDR3 region: CASSPTPPGTADNEQFF. The CDR3, as DNA: TGTGCCAGCAGCCCAACCCCCCCTGGGACTGCCGACAATGAGCAGTTCTTC.

This chain connects TRBV5-1 to TRBJ2-5; TRBD1 matches 8 bases. V gave up 2 bases and J gave up 2 bases; unmatched junction bases: 5. The CDR3 totals 15 residues. Germline values: CDR1 SGHRS, CDR2 YFSETQ. CDR3 nucleotide sequence: TGCGCCAGCAGCTTATCCGGGACAGGACAAGAGACCCAGTACTTC. Translation: CASSLSGTGQETQYF.

The chain is built from TRBV11-2 and TRBJ2-1, with D uncertain. The J call is uncertain, as TRBJ2-5 better fits the DNA end. Germline-derived CDR1 and CDR2 are SGHAT and FQNNGV. The CDR3 extends over 14 amino acids. CDR3: CASSTNPARETQYF. The CDR3 DNA is TGTGCCAGCTCAACTAATCCCGCCCGTGAGACCCAGTACTTC.

About this clonotype: A junction end diverges from the germline sequence, so it may reflect a read error. This chain links TRBV27 with TRBJ2-1, with D unresolved. The CDR3 is 16 residues long. The germline V gene encodes CDR1 MNHEY and CDR2 SMNVEV (reference sequence). This CDR3 is CASSLFSSPSYNEHFF. The CDR3 nucleotides are TGTGCCAGCAGTTTATTCAGTTCCCCATCCTACAATGAGCACTTCTTC.

The chain is built from TRBV4-1 and TRBJ2-2, with 9 bases aligning to TRBD1. The CDR3 consists of 17 residues. Germline lookup yields CDR1 MGHRA and CDR2 YSYEKL. The ends lost 0 bases at V and 3 bases at J; junction bases unmatched: 5. The CDR3 sequence is CASSQDGTGFDTGELFF. As DNA, the CDR3 is TGCGCCAGCAGCCAAGACGGGACAGGGTTCGACACCGGGGAGCTGTTTTTT.

This clonotype occurred once. The chain uses TRBV28 and TRBJ2-5; tentatively, D is TRBD2 (6 bases). The CDR3 has 14 amino acids. V was pared by 6 bases and J by 4 bases, with 15 bases between. CDR1 is MDHEN and CDR2 is SYDVKM in the germline V gene. The CDR3 loop is CASRRGTLPETQYF. CDR3 sequence (DNA): TGTGCCAGCAGGCGGGGCACACTTCCAGAGACCCAGTACTTC. Full variable domain (outside the CDR3, taken from reference TRBV28 and TRBJ2-5): DVKVTQSSRYLVKRTGEKVFLECVQDMDHENMFWYRQDPGLGLRLIYFSYDVKMKEKGDIPEGYSVSREKKERFSLILESASTNQTSMYLCASRRGTLPETQYFGPGTRLLVL.

J is TRBJ1-1 and V is TRBV20-1, with a possible D match to TRBD1 (6 bases). V lost 6 bases and J 0 bases, leaving 14 bases between the germline ends. This CDR3 has 14 amino acids. Germline CDR1 reads DFQATT; CDR2 reads SNEGSKA (reference sequence). The CDR3, as DNA: TGCAGTGCGGTGAGGGGGGGCTTGAACACTGAAGCTTTCTTT. Its translation: CSAVRGGLNTEAFF.

This chain links TRBV4-1 with TRBJ2-7; 7 bases line up with TRBD1. V shed 8 bases and J 3 bases; nucleotides not matched to a gene: 10. Germline loops: CDR1 MGHRA, CDR2 YSYEKL. The CDR3 length is 14 residues. CDR3 DNA sequence: TGCGCCAGCGCCCCCGGGACAGCGGTCTACGAGCAGTACTTC. Its translation is CASAPGTAVYEQYF.